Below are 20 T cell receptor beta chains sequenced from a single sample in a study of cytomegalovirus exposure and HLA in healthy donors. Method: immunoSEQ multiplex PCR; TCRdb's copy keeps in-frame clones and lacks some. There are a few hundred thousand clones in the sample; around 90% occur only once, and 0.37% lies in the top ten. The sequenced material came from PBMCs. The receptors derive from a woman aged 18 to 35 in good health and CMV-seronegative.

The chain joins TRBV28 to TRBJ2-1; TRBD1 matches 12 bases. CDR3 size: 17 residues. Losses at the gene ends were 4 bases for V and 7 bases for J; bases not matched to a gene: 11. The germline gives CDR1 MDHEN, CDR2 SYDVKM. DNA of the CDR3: TGTGCCAGCAGTTCTTCACCGGGACAGGGGGCTTATAATGAGCAGTTCTTC. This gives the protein CASSSSPGQGAYNEQFF.

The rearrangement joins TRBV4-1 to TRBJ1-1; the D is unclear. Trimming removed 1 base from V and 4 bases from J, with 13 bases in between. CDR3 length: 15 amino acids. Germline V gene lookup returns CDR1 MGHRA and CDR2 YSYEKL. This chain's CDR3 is CASSQVVSRGTEAFF. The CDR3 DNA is TGCGCCAGCAGCCAAGTAGTCTCTCGAGGCACTGAAGCTTTCTTT.

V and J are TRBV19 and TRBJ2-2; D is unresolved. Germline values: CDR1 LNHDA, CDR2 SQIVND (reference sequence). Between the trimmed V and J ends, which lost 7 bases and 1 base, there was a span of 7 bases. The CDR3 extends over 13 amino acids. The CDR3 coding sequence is TGTGCCAGTAATGACAAGAACACCGGGGAGCTGTTTTTT. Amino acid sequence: CASNDKNTGELFF.

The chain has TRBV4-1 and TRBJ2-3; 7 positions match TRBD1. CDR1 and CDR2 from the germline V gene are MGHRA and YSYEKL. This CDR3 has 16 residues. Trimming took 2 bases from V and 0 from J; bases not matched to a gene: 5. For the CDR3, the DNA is TGCGCCAGCAGCCAAACGGGACAGATTAGCACAGATACGCAGTATTTT. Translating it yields CASSQTGQISTDTQYF.

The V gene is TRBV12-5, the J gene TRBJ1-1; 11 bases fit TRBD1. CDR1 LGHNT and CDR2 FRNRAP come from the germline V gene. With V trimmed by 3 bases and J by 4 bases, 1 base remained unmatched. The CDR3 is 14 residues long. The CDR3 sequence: CASGFGQGATEAFF. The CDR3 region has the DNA TGTGCTAGTGGTTTCGGACAGGGGGCCACTGAAGCTTTCTTT. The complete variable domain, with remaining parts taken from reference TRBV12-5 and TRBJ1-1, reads DARVTQTPRHKVTEMGQEVTMRCQPILGHNTVFWYRQTMMQGLELLAYFRNRAPLDDSGMPKDRFSAEMPDATLATLKIQPSEPRDSAVYFCASGFGQGATEAFFGQGTRLTVV.

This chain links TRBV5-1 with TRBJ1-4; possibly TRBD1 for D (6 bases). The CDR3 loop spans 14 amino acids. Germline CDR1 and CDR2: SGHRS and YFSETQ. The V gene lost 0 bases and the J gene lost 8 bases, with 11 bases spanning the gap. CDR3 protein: CASSLEGGKEKLFF. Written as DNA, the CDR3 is TGCGCCAGCAGCTTGGAGGGGGGGAAAGAAAAACTGTTTTTT.

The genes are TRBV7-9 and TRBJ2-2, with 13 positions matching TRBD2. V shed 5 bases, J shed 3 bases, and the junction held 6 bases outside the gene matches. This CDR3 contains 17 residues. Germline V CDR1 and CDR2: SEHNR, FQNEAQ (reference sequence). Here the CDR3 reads CASSLGLAGVHTGELFF. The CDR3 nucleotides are TGTGCCAGCAGCCTCGGACTAGCGGGGGTGCACACCGGGGAGCTGTTTTTT.

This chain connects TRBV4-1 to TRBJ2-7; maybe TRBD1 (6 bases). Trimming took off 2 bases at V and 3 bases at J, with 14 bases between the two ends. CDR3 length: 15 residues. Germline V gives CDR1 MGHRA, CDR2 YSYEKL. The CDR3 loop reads CASSQWAGAYYEQYF. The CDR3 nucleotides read TGCGCCAGCAGCCAATGGGCAGGGGCGTACTACGAGCAGTACTTC.

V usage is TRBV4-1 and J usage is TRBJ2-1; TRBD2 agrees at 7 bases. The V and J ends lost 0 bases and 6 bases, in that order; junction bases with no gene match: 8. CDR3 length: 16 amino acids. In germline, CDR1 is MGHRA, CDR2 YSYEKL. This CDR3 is CASSQEYGGIINEQFF. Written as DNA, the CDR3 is TGCGCCAGCAGCCAAGAGTACGGGGGGATAATCAATGAGCAGTTCTTC.

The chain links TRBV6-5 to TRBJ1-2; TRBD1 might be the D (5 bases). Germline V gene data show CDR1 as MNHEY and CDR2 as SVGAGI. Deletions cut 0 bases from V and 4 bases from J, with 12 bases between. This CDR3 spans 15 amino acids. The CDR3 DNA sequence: TGTGCCAGCAGTTACTCGACTGGACACTCCTATGGCTACACCTTC. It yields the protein CASSYSTGHSYGYTF.

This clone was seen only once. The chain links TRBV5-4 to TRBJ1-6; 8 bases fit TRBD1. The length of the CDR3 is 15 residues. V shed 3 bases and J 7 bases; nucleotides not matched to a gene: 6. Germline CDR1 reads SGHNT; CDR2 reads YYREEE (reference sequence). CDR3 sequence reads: CASSSRTGTNSPLHF. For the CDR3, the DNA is TGTGCCAGCAGCTCCCGGACAGGGACAAATTCACCCCTCCACTTT.

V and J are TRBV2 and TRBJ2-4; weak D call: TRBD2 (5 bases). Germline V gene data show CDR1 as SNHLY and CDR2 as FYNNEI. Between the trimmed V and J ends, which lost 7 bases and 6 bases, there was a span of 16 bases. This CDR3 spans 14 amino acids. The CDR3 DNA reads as TGTGCCAGCAACCGGGGTCCTGGAGGAAACATTCAGTACTTC. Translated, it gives CASNRGPGGNIQYF.

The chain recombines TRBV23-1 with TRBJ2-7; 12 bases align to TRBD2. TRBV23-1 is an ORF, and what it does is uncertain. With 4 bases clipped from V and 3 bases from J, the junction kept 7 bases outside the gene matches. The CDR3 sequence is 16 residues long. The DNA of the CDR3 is TGCGCCAGCAGTCCCGGGCCGACTAGCGGGGGCTACGAGCAGTACGTC. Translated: CASSPGPTSGGYEQYV.

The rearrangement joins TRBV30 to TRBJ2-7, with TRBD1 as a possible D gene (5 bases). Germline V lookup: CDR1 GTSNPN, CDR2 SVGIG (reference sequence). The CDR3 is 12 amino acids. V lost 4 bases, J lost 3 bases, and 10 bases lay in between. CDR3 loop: CAWNLDSYEQYF. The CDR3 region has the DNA TGTGCCTGGAACCTAGACAGCTACGAGCAGTACTTC.

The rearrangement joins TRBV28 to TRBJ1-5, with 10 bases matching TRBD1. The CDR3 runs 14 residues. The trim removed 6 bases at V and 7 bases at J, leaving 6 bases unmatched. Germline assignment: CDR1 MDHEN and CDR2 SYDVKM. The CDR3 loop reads CASSRGQGRQPQHF. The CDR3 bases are TGTGCCAGCAGCCGGGGACAGGGGCGACAGCCCCAGCATTTT.

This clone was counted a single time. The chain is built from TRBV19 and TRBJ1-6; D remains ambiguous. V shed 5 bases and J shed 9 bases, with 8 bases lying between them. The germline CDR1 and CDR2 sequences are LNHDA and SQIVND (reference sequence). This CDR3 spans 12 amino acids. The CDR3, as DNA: TGTGCCAGTAGTGCGGAGGGTTCACCCCTCCACTTT. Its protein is CASSAEGSPLHF.

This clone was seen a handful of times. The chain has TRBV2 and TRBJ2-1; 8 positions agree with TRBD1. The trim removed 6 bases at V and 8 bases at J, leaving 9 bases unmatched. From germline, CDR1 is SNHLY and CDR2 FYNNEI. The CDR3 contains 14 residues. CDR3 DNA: TGTGCCAGCAGGGACAGGGCTAGGGCCGATGAGCAGTTCTTC. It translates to CASRDRARADEQFF.

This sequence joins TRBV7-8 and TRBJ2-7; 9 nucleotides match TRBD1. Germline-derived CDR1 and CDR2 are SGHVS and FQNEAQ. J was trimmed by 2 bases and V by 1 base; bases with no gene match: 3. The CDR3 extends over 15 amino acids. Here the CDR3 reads CASSLGGDRAYEQYV. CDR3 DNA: TGTGCCAGCAGCTTAGGGGGGGACAGGGCCTACGAGCAGTACGTC.

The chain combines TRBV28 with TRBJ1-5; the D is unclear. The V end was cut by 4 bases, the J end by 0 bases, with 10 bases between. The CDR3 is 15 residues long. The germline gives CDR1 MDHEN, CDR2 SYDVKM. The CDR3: CASSSSIDSNQPQHF. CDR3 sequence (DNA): TGTGCCAGCAGTTCATCGATAGATAGCAATCAGCCCCAGCATTTT.

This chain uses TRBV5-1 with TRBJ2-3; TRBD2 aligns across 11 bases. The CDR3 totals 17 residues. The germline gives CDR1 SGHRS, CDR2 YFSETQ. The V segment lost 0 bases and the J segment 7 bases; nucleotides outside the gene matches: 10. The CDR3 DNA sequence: TGCGCCAGCAGCTTGGCCGAGCTAGCGGGGGGAAGTAATACGCAGTATTTT. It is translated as CASSLAELAGGSNTQYF.